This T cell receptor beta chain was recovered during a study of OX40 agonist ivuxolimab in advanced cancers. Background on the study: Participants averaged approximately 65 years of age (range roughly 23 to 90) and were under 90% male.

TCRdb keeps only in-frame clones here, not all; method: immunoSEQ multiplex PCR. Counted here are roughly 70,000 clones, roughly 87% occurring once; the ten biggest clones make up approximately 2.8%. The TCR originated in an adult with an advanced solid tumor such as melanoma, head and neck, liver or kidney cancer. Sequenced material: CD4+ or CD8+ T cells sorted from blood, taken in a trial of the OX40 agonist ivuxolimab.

The CDR3 DNA reads TGTGCCAGCGGGGAGGACAGGTTGGCCATTGTGTACTTC. Its translation is CASGEDRLAIVYF. The genes are TRBV28 and TRBJ2-7; tentative D call: TRBD1 (7 bases). V lost 8 bases to trimming and J lost 12 bases, with 23 bases between them. The germline V gene encodes CDR1 MDHEN and CDR2 SYDVKM. This CDR3 spans 13 amino acids.